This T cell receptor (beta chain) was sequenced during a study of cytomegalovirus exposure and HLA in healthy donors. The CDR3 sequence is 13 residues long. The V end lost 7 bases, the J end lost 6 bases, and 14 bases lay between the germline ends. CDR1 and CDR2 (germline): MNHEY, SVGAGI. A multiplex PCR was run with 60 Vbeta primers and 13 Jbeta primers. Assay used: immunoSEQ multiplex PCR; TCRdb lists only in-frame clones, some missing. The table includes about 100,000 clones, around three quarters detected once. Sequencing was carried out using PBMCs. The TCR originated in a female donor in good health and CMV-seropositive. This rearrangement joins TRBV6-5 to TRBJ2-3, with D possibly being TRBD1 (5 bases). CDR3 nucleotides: TGTGCCAGCAATCCGTCAGGGCTTGATACGCAGTATTTT. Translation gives CASNPSGLDTQYF.